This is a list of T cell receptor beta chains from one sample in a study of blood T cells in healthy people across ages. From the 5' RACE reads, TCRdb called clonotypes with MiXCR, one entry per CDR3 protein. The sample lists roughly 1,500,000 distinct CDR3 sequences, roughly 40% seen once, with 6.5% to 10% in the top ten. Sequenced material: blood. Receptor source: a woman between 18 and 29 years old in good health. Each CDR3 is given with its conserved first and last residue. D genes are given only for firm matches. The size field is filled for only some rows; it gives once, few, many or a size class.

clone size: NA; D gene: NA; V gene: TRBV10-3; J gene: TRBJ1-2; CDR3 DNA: TGTGCCATCAGGCCTTCGGACTATGGGGGCTACACCTTC; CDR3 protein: CAIRPSDYGGYTF
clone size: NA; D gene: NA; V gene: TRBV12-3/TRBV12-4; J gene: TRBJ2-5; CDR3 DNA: TGTGCCACACGGAACATGGACACGATCGACGGCGAGACCCAGTACTTC; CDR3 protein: CATRNMDTIDGETQYF
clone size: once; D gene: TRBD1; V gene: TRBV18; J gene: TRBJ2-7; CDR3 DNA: TGTGCCAGCCGGGACAGGATCGAATCCTACGAGCAGTACTTC; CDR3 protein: CASRDRIESYEQYF
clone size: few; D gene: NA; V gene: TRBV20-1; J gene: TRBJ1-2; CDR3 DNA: TGCAGTGCTAGTACACCGGGATCGGAGGATGGCTACACCTTC; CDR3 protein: CSASTPGSEDGYTF
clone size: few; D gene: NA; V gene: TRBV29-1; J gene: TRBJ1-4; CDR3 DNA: TGCAGCGTTGCTGACCGGGGACTGTTTTTT; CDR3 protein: CSVADRGLFF
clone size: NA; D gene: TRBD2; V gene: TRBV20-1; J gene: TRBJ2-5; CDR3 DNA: TGCAGTGCTGCCAGGACTGCCGGGGGGTTGGAGACCCAGTACTTC; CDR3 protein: CSAARTAGGLETQYF
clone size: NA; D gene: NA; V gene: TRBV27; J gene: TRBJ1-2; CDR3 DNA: TGTGCCAGCAGTTTAGAGGGATCGCACGGCTACACCTTC; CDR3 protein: CASSLEGSHGYTF
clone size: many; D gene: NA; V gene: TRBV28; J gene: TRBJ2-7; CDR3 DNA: TGTGCCAGCAGTCCAATAGGTTTGTACGAGCAGTACTTC; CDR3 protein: CASSPIGLYEQYF
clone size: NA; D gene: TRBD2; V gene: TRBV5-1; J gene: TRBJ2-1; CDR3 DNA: TGCGCCAGCAGCTTGACTAGCGGAATGGTGTCCTACAATGAGCAGTTCTTC; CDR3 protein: CASSLTSGMVSYNEQFF
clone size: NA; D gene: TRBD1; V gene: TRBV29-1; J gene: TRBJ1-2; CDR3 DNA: TGCAGCGCCCGGGGACAGAGAGACTATGGCTACACCTTC; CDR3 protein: CSARGQRDYGYTF
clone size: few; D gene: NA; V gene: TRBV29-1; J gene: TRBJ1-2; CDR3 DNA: TGCAGCGTTGAAGAACCGGGATTCGGCTATGGCTACACCTTC; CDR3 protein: CSVEEPGFGYGYTF
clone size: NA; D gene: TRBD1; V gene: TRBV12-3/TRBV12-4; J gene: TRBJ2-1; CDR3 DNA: TGTGCCAGCAGCCGACGACAGGGGGAAATTTACAATGAGCAGTTCTTC; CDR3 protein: CASSRRQGEIYNEQFF
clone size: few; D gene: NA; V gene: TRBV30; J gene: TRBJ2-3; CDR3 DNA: TGTGCCTGGACGGCCCCCCCACACACAGATACGCAGTATTTT; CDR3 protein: CAWTAPPHTDTQYF
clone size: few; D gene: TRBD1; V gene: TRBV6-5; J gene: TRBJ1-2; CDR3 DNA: TGTGCCAGCAGCCAACACGGGACAGTTAACTATGGCTACACCTTC; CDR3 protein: CASSQHGTVNYGYTF
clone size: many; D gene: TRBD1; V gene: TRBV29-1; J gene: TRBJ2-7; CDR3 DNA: TGCAGCGTTGAGGGGGACAGGGCCTACGAGCAGTACTTC; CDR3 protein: CSVEGDRAYEQYF
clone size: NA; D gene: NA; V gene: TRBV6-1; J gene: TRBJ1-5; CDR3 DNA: TGTGCCAGCCGAGCTCCAGGGGTGAGTGGGAATCAGCCCCAGCATTTT; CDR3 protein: CASRAPGVSGNQPQHF
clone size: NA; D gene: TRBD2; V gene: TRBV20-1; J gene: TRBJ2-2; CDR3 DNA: TGCAGTGCTAGAGATAGGGGACTAGCGGGGAGGAGGACCGGGGAGCTGTTTTTT; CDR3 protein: CSARDRGLAGRRTGELFF
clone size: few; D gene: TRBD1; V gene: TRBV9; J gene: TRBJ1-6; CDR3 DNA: TGTGCCAGCAGCGTAGCCGGTACGGGACAGGGGATTAATTCACCCCTCCACTTT; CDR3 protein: CASSVAGTGQGINSPLHF
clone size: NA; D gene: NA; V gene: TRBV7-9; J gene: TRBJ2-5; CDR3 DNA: TGTGCCAGCAGCCTTGGGTCGGCCCAGTACTTC; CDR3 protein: CASSLGSAQYF
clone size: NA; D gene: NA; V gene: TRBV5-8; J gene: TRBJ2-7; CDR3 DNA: TGTGCCAGCAGCCTGGGCCCGGGGGCGCTGGATATTCCCTACGAGCAGTACTTC; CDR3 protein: CASSLGPGALDIPYEQYF
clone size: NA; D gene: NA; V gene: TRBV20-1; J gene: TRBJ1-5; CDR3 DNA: TGCAGTGCTGGAGAATTACAGAGTCAGCCCCAGCATTTT; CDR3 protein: CSAGELQSQPQHF
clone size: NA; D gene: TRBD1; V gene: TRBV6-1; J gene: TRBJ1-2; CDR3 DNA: TGTGCAGCACCTTTCAAAGGGGGCCTAAACTATGGCTACACCTTC; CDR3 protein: CAAPFKGGLNYGYTF
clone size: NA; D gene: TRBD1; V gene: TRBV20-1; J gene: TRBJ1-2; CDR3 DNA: TGCAGTGCTAGTCCTGCACAGGGGTTAGGCTATGGCTACACCTTC; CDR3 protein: CSASPAQGLGYGYTF
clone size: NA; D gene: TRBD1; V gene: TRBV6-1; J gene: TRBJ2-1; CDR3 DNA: TGTGCCAGCAGTGAACTGGACAGGGTGGTCGCAGGGGGGCAGTTCTTC; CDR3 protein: CASSELDRVVAGGQFF
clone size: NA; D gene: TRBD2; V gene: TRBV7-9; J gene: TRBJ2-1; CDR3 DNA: TGTGCCAGCAGCGGCCTTGGGGCGGGAGCCGGAAATGAGCAGTTCTTC; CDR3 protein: CASSGLGAGAGNEQFF
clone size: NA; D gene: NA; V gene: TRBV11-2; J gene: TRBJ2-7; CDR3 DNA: TGTGCCAGCAGCGTAGCTCGGGTGACATACGAGCAGTACTTC; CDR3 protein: CASSVARVTYEQYF
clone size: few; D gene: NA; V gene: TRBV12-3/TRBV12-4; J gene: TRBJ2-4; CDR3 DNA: TGTGCCAGCAGTTTGCTTGAGGGAACGAACATTCAGTACTTC; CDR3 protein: CASSLLEGTNIQYF
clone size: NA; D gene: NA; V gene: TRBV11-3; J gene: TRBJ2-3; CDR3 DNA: TGTGCCAGCAGCCAGGGGGATAGGGGACTGAACACAGATACGCAGTATTTT; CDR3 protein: CASSQGDRGLNTDTQYF
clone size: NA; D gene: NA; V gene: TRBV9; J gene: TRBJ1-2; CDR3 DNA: TGTGCCAGCAGCCCTCGACAGGCAAGGGTTCCGGGTGGCTACACCTTC; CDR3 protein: CASSPRQARVPGGYTF
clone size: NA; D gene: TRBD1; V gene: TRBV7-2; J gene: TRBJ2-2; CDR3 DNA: TGTGCCAGCAGAGGGACAGGGATCGGGGAGCTGTTTTTT; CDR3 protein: CASRGTGIGELFF
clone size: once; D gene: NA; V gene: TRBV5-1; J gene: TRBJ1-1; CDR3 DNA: TGCGCCAGCAGCTTGGATTCGCCGGGACGAAAGAACACTGAAGCTTTCTTT; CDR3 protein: CASSLDSPGRKNTEAFF
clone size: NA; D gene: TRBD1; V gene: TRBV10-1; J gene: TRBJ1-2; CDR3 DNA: TGCGCCAGCAGCCCGGGGACAGGTAGAAGCTACACCTTC; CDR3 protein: CASSPGTGRSYTF
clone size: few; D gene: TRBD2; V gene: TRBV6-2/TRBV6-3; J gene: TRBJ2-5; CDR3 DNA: TGTGCCAGCAGTGGGGGACTAGCTGTGGGAGAGACCCAGTACTTC; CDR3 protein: CASSGGLAVGETQYF
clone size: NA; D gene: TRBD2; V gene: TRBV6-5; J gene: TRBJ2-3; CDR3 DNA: TGTGCCAGCAGCTCCCCCGCTAGCGGGATCCCAGATACGCAGTATTTT; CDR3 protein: CASSSPASGIPDTQYF
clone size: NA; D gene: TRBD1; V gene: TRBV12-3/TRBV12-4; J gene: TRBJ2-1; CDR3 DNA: TGTGCCAGCAGTCTTGGGACAGGGTTGAAGTTCTTC; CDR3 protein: CASSLGTGLKFF
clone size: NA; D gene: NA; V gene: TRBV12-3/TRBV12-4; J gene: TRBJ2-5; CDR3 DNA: TGTGCCAGCGGTTTTCTCGCTCGAGAGACCCAGTACTTC; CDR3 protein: CASGFLARETQYF
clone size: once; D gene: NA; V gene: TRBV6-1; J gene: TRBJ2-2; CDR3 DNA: TGTGCCAGCAGCACTGAGGTCGCCGGGGAGCTGTTTTTT; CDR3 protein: CASSTEVAGELFF
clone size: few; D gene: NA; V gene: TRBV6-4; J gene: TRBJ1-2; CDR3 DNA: TGTGCCAGCAGTGCGAGCCCTGGGGGGAACTATGGCTACACCTTC; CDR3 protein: CASSASPGGNYGYTF
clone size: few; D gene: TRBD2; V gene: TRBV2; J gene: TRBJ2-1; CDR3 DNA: TGTGCCAGCAGTGAAGGGACTAGCGGGGGTGAGCAGTTCTTC; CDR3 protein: CASSEGTSGGEQFF
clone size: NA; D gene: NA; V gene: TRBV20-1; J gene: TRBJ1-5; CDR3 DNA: TGCAGTGCTGGAAACCCCGGGACATATAGCAATCAGCCCCAGCATTTT; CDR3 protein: CSAGNPGTYSNQPQHF
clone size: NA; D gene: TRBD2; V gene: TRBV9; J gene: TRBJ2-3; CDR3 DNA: TGTGCCAGCAGCGTAGCAGCGGGGGTTTCTAGCACAGATACGCAGTATTTT; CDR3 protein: CASSVAAGVSSTDTQYF
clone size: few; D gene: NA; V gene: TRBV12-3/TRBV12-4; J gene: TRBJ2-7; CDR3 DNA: TGTGCCAGCAGCAAGCAAAACTACGAGCAGTACTTC; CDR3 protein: CASSKQNYEQYF
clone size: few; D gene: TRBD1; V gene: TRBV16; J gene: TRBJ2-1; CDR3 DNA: TGTGCCAGCAGCCAATGGGGGACAGGGGGCAATGAGCAGTTCTTC; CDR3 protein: CASSQWGTGGNEQFF
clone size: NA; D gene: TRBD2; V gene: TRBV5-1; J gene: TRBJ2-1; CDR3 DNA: TGCGCCAGCAGCTTGAAACTAGCGGGGAAGTACAATGAGCAGTTCTTC; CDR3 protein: CASSLKLAGKYNEQFF
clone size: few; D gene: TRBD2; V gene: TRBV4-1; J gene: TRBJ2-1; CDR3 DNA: TGCGCCAGCAGCCAAGATCGAAGCGGGGGGGCCGATGAGCAGTTCTTC; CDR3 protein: CASSQDRSGGADEQFF
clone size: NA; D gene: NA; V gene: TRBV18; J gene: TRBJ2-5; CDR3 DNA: TGTACCAGCTCGGACGGCTATGAAGAGACCCAGTACTTC; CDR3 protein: CTSSDGYEETQYF
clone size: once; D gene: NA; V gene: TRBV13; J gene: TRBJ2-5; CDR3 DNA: TGTGCCAGCAGCTTATCGGTCGGTCCGGAGACCCAGTACTTC; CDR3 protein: CASSLSVGPETQYF
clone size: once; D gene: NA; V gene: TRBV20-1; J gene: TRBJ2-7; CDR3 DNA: TGCAGCTCGGGGGGCTCCTCCTACGAGCAGTACTTC; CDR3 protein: CSSGGSSYEQYF
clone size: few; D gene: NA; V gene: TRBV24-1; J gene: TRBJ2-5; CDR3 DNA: TGTGCCACCAGTGATAGCAGATTTCAAGAGACCCAGTACTTC; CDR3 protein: CATSDSRFQETQYF
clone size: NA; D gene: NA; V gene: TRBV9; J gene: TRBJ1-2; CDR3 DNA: TGTGCCAGCAGCGTAGGACAGGCTTCTAACTATGGCTACACCTTC; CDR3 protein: CASSVGQASNYGYTF
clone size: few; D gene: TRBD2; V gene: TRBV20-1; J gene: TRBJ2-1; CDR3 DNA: TGCAGTGCTAGGGAGGTCGACGGGAGGCACTACAATGAGCAGTTCTTC; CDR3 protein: CSAREVDGRHYNEQFF
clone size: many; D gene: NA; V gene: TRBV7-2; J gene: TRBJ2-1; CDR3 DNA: TGTGCCAGCAGTCCGGGGATCTACAATGAGCAGTTCTTC; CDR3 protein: CASSPGIYNEQFF
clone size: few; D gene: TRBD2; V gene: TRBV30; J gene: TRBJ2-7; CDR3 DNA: TGTGCCTGGAGGAGGGACTATAATTCCTACGAGCAGTACTTC; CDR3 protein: CAWRRDYNSYEQYF